This TCR beta chain was sequenced during a study of blood T cell repertoires in COVID-19. Turning to the study itself: COVID-19 samples, acute and convalescent, were from the United States, Italy and Spain. The cDNA or gDNA used as material had been derived from T cells, B-cell-depleted T cells, or PBMCs.

In the authors' methods: Estimated nucleated cell counts came from reference gene primer amplification. Repertoires were generated with immunoSEQ multiplex PCR, while TCRdb's copy carries only in-frame clones and drops some. V, J and clone size are taken as reported in that table, and D and trimming were inferred from the DNA itself. This repertoire shows roughly 190,000 clones, approximately 80% found once; its top ten account for about 7%. Trimming removed 6 bases from V and 8 bases from J, with 17 bases in between. Germline assignment: CDR1 SNHLY and CDR2 FYNNEI. The CDR3 is 14 residues long. This chain links TRBV2 with TRBJ2-1; D might be TRBD2 (6 bases). Sequencing used peripheral blood. The source is a man aged 55-75 years with acute or convalescent COVID-19. The CDR3 here is CASRVGGIVDEQFF. Here the CDR3 DNA reads TGTGCCAGCAGGGTCGGGGGAATCGTGGATGAGCAGTTCTTC.